This T cell receptor (beta chain) was recorded in a study of shared clonotypes between healthy human individuals. The CDR3 covers 13 residues. Germline V lookup: CDR1 MRHNA, CDR2 SNTAGT. V was trimmed by 4 bases and J by 0 bases, leaving 4 bases between them. TCRdb's copy holds only in-frame clones and misses some; the assay was immunoSEQ multiplex PCR. The repertoire holds about 480,000 clones, with 79% as singletons. Of note for this clone: Other DNA sequences in this sample translate to the same CDR3.

The source material was PBMCs. The chain links TRBV6-4 to TRBJ1-5; D gene uncertain. This sequence was found in a woman aged 40 to 55 in good health. Some clones in this sample may be carry-over from other donors' samples. The CDR3 DNA reads as TGTGCCAGCAGTGCTGATAGCAATCAGCCCCAGCATTTT. Translation: CASSADSNQPQHF.